The 19 T cell receptor beta chains given below trace back to one sample, sequenced in a study of tumor-infiltrating lymphocytes in localized non-small cell lung cancer (dated by TCRdb to 2020 to 2023). The receptor library was made with the immunoSEQ multiplex PCR assay. In its TCRdb copy, this immuneACCESS table keeps in-frame sequences only and misses some clones. Where compared with another copy, unresolved V genes explain less than half of these, and the others have no known cause. Within this sample are more than 8,500 clones, with around 77% of them counted one time only. The ten largest clones take up under 20% of the sample. Source material: uninvolved lung tissue not adjacent to the tumor. Source of these receptors: a human donor with non-small cell lung cancer.

The genes are TRBV6-1 and TRBJ2-3; 7 nucleotides align to TRBD2. With V trimmed by 3 bases and J by 6 bases, 6 bases remained unmatched. The CDR3 is 14 amino acids. Germline lookup yields CDR1 MNHNS and CDR2 SASEGT. DNA for the CDR3: TGTGCCAGCAGTGAGGGGGGGGGACGGGATACGCAGTATTTT. This sequence encodes CASSEGGGRDTQYF.

CDR3 sequence: CASRGNEKLFF. For the CDR3, the DNA is TGTGCCAGCAGAGGTAATGAAAAACTGTTTTTT. The genes are TRBV6-5 and TRBJ1-4; D gene unclear. The ends were cut back, 6 bases at V and 4 bases at J, with 3 bases in the middle. CDR3 size: 11 residues. CDR1 is MNHEY, CDR2 SVGAGI, per germline.

V usage is TRBV4-1 and J usage is TRBJ2-5; 10 nucleotides align to TRBD2. Germline lookup yields CDR1 MGHRA and CDR2 YSYEKL. With 0 bases clipped from V and 5 bases from J, the junction kept 15 bases outside the gene matches. CDR3 length: 19 amino acids. The CDR3 DNA follows: TGCGCCAGCAGCCAAGATCTGGTTAGCGGGGGGTGGGGAGGGGAGACCCAGTACTTC. Its protein is CASSQDLVSGGWGGETQYF.

This clone was counted between two and nine times. Other DNA sequences in this specimen translate into the identical CDR3. This chain joins TRBV4-1 and TRBJ2-3; 14 nucleotides align to TRBD2. The length of the CDR3 is 19 residues. The trim removed 1 base at V and 0 bases at J, leaving 6 bases unmatched. CDR1 and CDR2 from the germline V gene are MGHRA and YSYEKL. The CDR3 DNA follows: TGCGCCAGCAGCCAAGGACTAGCGGGGGGGATGGGGAGCACAGATACGCAGTATTTT. Encoded protein: CASSQGLAGGMGSTDTQYF.

This sequence joins TRBV30 and TRBJ2-6; D gene unclear. Germline values: CDR1 GTSNPN, CDR2 SVGIG (reference sequence). CDR3 length equals 15 residues. V was pared by 3 bases and J by 4 bases, with 13 bases between. CDR3 protein: CAWREPLVGANVLTF. In DNA, the CDR3 is TGTGCCTGGAGAGAACCGCTTGTAGGGGCCAACGTCCTGACTTTC.

This chain uses TRBV19 with TRBJ1-6, with D uncertain. The CDR3 length is 14 residues. The V end lost 3 bases, the J end lost 6 bases, and 9 bases lay between the germline ends. Germline CDR1 LNHDA, CDR2 SQIVND (reference sequence). CDR3 sequence (DNA): TGTGCCAGTAGTATCGGAAGTCTTAATTCACCCCTCCACTTT. Protein sequence: CASSIGSLNSPLHF.

This chain joins TRBV11-3 and TRBJ2-2; D not certain. The ends were cut back, 2 bases at V and 4 bases at J, with 8 bases in the middle. From germline, CDR1 is SGHNT and CDR2 YENEEA. The CDR3 extends over 14 amino acids. CDR3 bases: TGTGCCAGCAGCTTAAGTATCCCCACCGGGGAGCTGTTTTTT. Residues: CASSLSIPTGELFF.

The chain combines TRBV5-1 with TRBJ1-1, with unresolved D. Trimming pared 3 bases from V and 4 bases from J, leaving 13 bases between. Germline CDR1 is SGHRS and CDR2 is YFSETQ. This CDR3 is 14 amino acids long. The chain's CDR3 is CASSYGPRSTEAFF. CDR3 bases: TGCGCCAGCAGCTATGGGCCTCGGAGCACTGAAGCTTTCTTT.

The chain employs TRBV7-7 and TRBJ2-5; 8 bases map to TRBD1. In germline, CDR1 is SSHAT, CDR2 FNYEAQ (reference sequence). Trimming took 4 bases from V and 1 from J; bases not matched to a gene: 5. The length of the CDR3 is 15 residues. CDR3 nucleotide sequence: TGTGCCAGCAGCTCCGGAACAGGGGGCCAAGAGACCCAGTACTTC. Its protein is CASSSGTGGQETQYF.

The chain is built from TRBV28 and TRBJ2-7, with D hard to call. The CDR3 has 12 residues. The V gene lost 6 bases and the J gene lost 3 bases, with 9 bases spanning the gap. Germline CDR1 reads MDHEN; CDR2 reads SYDVKM. The DNA for the CDR3 is TGTGCCAGCAGCCTACTCGGCTACGAGCAGTACTTC. Translated, it gives CASSLLGYEQYF.

This clone appeared a few times. V usage is TRBV21-1 and J usage is TRBJ1-3. TRBV21-1 is a pseudogene. This CDR3 comprises 15 residues. The CDR3 region is CASSTPSGPRTTIYF. The CDR3 DNA is TGTGCCAGCAGCACCCCTAGCGGCCCTCGGACTACCATATATTTT.

V gene TRBV5-1 combines with J gene TRBJ2-3; 9 bases are shared with TRBD2. Germline CDR1 is SGHRS and CDR2 is YFSETQ. V dropped 1 base and J dropped 4; count of bases not matched to a gene: 7. The CDR3 covers 16 residues. CDR3 bases: TGCGCCAGCAGCTTGTTGGCGGGGGGGCCGGCAGATACGCAGTATTTT. The encoded protein is CASSLLAGGPADTQYF.

The chain links TRBV5-5 to TRBJ2-5; D is uncertain. This CDR3 region has 16 residues. The germline CDR1 and CDR2 sequences are SGHKS and YYEKEE (reference sequence). V dropped 0 bases and J dropped 1 base, with 13 bases sitting between them. The CDR3 nucleotides are TGTGCCAGCAGCTTGGACGTATGGAACCTCCAAGAGACCCAGTACTTC. This gives the protein CASSLDVWNLQETQYF.

The rearrangement joins TRBV4-1 to TRBJ2-5, with 7 nucleotides matching TRBD2. Per germline, CDR1 MGHRA and CDR2 YSYEKL. The CDR3 extends over 14 amino acids. J was trimmed by 4 bases and V by 1 base; bases with no gene match: 3. Here the CDR3 reads CASSQGTRGETQYF. CDR3 coding DNA: TGCGCCAGCAGCCAAGGGACTAGAGGAGAGACCCAGTACTTC.

This clone was seen only once. The rearrangement joins TRBV27 to TRBJ2-7; 10 bases agree with TRBD1. From germline, CDR1 is MNHEY and CDR2 SMNVEV (reference sequence). The CDR3 loop spans 16 amino acids. Unmatched junction bases numbered 9, after V lost 6 bases and J lost 1 base. The CDR3 region is CASSPLQGQGSYEQYF. Here the CDR3 DNA reads TGTGCCAGCAGCCCCCTTCAGGGACAGGGGTCCTACGAGCAGTACTTC.

This clone was seen only once. The chain has TRBV7-9 and TRBJ1-6; D is unclear. The CDR3 consists of 15 residues. Trimming left V 0 bases short and J 11 bases short, with 14 bases between. Germline CDR1 is SEHNR and CDR2 is FQNEAQ (reference sequence). The CDR3 DNA is TGTGCCAGCAGCTTAGCCGTAACCGTCGGGGCACCCCTCCACTTT. It codes for CASSLAVTVGAPLHF.

The chain couples TRBV2 to TRBJ2-4, with D perhaps given as TRBD1 or TRBD2 (6 bases each). Per germline, CDR1 SNHLY and CDR2 FYNNEI. The CDR3 spans 14 residues. V lost 8 bases to trimming and J lost 0 bases, with 11 bases between them. CDR3 amino acids: CASGGRIAKNIQYF. The CDR3 DNA reads as TGTGCCAGCGGGGGGCGAATAGCCAAAAACATTCAGTACTTC.

This clone has more than one count but fewer than ten. The rearrangement uses TRBV6-6 and TRBJ2-5; no clear D. Per the germline V gene, CDR1 is MNHNY and CDR2 is SVGAGI (reference sequence). This CDR3 comprises 13 residues. V was clipped by 6 bases and J by 5 bases, with 13 bases between them. CDR3 loop: CASREGGHETQYF. CDR3 bases: TGTGCCAGCAGGGAAGGTGGGCACGAGACCCAGTACTTC.

V and J are TRBV7-9 and TRBJ2-2, with TRBD1 matching 10 bases. CDR1 and CDR2 (germline): SEHNR, FQNEAQ (reference sequence). Trimming cost V 5 bases and J 12 bases; bases outside gene matches: 9. CDR3 size: 14 residues. DNA for the CDR3: TGTGCCAGCAGCCAGGACAGGGGGGAGAAGAAGCTGTTTTTT. Encoded protein: CASSQDRGEKKLFF.